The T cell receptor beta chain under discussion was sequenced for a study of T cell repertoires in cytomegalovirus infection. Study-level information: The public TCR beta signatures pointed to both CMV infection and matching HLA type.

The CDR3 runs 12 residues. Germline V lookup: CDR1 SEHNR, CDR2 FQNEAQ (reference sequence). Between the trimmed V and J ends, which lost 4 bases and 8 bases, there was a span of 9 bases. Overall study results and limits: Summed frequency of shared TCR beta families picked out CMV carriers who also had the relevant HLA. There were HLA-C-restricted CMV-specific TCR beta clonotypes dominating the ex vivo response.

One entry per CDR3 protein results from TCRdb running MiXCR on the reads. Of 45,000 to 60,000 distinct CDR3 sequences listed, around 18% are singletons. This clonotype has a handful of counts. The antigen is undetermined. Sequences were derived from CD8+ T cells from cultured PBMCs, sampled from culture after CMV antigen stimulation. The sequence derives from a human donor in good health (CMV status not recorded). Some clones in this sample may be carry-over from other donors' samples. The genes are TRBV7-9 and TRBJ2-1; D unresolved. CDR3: CASSYAWDEQFF. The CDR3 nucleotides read TGTGCCAGCAGCTACGCTTGGGATGAGCAGTTCTTC.